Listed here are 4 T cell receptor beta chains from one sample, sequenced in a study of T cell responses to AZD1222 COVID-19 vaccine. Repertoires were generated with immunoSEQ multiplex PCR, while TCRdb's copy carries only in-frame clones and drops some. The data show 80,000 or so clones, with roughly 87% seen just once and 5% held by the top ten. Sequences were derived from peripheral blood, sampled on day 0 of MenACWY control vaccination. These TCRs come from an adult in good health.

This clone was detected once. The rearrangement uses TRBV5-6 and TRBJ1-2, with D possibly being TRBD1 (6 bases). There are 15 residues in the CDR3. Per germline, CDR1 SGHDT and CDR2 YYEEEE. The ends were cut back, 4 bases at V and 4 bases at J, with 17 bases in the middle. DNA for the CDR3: TGTGCCAGCAGCCCCCCACAGGGTGGCGTCTATGGCTACACCTTC. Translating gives CASSPPQGGVYGYTF.

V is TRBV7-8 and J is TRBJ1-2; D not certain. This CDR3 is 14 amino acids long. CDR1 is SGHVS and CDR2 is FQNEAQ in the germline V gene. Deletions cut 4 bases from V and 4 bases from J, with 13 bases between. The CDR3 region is CASSSIPLTYGYTF. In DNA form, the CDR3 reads TGTGCCAGCAGCTCAATCCCCCTGACCTATGGCTACACCTTC.

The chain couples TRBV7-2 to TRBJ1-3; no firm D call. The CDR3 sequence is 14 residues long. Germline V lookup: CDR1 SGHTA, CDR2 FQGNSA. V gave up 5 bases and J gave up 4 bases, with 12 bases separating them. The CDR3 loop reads CASSPTGSGNTIYF. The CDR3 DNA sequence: TGTGCCAGCAGCCCCACGGGTTCAGGAAACACCATATATTTT.

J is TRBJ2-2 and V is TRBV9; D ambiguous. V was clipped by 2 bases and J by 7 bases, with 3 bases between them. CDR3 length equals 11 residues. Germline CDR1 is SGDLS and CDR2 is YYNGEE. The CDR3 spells CASSVGGELFF. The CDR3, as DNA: TGTGCCAGCAGCGTTGGCGGGGAGCTGTTTTTT.